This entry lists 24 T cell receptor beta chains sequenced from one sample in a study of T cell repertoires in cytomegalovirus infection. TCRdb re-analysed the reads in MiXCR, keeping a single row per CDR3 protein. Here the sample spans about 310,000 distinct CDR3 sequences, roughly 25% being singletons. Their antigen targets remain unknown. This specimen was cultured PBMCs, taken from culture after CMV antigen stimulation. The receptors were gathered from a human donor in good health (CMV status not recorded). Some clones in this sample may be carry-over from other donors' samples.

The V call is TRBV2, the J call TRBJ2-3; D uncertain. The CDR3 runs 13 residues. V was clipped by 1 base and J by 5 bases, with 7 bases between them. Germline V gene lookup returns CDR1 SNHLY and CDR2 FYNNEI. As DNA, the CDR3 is TGTGCCAGCAGTGAAGGCAGAATAGATACGCAGTATTTT. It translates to CASSEGRIDTQYF.

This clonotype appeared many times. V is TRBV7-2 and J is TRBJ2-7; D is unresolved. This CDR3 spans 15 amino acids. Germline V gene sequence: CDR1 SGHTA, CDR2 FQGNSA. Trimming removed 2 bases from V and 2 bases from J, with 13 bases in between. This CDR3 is CASSLSPSDAYEQYF. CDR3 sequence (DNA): TGTGCCAGCAGCTTATCCCCATCTGACGCCTACGAGCAGTACTTC.

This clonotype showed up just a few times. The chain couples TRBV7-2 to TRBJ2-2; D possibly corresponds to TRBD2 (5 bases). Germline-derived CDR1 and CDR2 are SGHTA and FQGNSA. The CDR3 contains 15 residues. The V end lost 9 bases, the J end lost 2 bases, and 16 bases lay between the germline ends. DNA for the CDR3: TGTGCCAGTAGAGACACCGGGATAAACACCGGGGAGCTGTTTTTT. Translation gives CASRDTGINTGELFF.

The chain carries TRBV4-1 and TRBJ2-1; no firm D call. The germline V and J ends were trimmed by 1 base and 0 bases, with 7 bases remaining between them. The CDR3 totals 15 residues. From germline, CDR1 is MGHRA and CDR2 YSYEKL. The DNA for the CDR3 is TGCGCCAGCAGCCAAGGTTGGACCTCCTACAATGAGCAGTTCTTC. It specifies CASSQGWTSYNEQFF.

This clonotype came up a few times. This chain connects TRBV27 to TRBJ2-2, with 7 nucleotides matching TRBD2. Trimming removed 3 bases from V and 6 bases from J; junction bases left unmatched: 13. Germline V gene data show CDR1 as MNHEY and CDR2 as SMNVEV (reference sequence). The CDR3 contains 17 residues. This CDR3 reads CASSFSLGRDLPGELFF. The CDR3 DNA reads TGTGCCAGCAGTTTCTCCTTGGGGAGGGATCTACCCGGGGAGCTGTTTTTT.

CDR3 DNA sequence: TGTGCCAGCAGCTTAGTCGGGCACACGTCAGAGACCCAGTACTTC. It codes for CASSLVGHTSETQYF. This chain links TRBV7-2 with TRBJ2-5; D unresolved. This CDR3 has 15 residues. Trimming removed 1 base at V and 4 bases at J, with 13 bases between. The germline gives CDR1 SGHTA, CDR2 FQGNSA.

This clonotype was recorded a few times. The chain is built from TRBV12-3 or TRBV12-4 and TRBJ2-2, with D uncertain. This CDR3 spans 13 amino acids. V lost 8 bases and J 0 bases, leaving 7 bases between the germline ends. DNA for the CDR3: TGTGCCAGCCGGCATTCGAACACCGGGGAGCTGTTTTTT. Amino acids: CASRHSNTGELFF.

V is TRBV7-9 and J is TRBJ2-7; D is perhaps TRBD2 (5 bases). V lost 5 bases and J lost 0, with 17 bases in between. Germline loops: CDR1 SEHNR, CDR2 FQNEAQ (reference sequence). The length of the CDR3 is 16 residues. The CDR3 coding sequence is TGTGCCAGCAGCCCCTGGGGTCAGCGGAGCTCCTACGAGCAGTACTTC. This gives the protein CASSPWGQRSSYEQYF.

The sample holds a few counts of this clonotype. CDR3 amino acids: CASSQPRGVINEKLFF. Here the CDR3 DNA reads TGCGCCAGCAGCCAACCCCGGGGGGTCATCAACGAAAAACTGTTTTTT. The V gene is TRBV4-1, the J gene TRBJ1-4, with D perhaps TRBD1 (5 bases). Trimming removed 2 bases from V and 8 bases from J, with 18 bases in between. In germline, CDR1 is MGHRA, CDR2 YSYEKL. The CDR3 length is 16 residues.

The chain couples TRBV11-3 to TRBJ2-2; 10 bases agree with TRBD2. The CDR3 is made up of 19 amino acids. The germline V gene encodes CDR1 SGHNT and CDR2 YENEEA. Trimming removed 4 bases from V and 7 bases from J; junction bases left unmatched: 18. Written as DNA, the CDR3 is TGTGCCAGCAGCTATAACCCTCTAGCGGGAGTATCTCGGAGCGGGGAGCTGTTTTTT. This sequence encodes CASSYNPLAGVSRSGELFF.

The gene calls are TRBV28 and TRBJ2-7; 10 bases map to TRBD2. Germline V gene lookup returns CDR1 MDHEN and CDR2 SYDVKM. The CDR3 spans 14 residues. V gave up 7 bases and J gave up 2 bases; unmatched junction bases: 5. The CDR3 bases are TGTGCCAGCACCCTAGCGGGAGTCCCCTACGAGCAGTACTTC. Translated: CASTLAGVPYEQYF.

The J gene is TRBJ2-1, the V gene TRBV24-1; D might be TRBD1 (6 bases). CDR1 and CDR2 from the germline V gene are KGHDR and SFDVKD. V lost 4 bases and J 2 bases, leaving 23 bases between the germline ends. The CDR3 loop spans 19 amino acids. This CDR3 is CATSEAIVGQPTPYNEQFF. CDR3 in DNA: TGTGCCACCAGTGAAGCAATCGTCGGACAGCCAACCCCCTACAATGAGCAGTTCTTC.

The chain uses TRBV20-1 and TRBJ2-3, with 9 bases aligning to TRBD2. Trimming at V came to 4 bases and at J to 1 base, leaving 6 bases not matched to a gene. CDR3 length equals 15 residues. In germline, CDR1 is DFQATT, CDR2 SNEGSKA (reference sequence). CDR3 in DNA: TGCAGTGCTACGCACCTAGCGGGACGCACAGATACGCAGTATTTT. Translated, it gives CSATHLAGRTDTQYF.

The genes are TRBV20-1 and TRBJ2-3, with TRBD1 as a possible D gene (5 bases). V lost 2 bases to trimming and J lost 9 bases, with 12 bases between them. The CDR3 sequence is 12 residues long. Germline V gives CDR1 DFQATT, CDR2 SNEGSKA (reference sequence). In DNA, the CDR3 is TGCAGTGCTAGATCCCCCGCAGGGACGCAGTATTTT. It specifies CSARSPAGTQYF.

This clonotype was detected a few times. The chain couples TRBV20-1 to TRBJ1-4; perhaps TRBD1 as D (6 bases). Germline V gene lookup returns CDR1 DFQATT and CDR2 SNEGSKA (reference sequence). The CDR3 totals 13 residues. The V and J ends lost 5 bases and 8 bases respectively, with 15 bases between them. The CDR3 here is CSARDTDGEKLFF. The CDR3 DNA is TGCAGTGCTCGGGACACAGATGGGGAAAAACTGTTTTTT.

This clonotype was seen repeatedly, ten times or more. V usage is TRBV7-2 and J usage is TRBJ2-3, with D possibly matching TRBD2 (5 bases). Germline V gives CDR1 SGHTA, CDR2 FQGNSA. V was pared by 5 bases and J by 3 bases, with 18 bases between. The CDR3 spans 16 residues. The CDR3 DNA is TGTGCCAGCAGCCCCTTTGAGAGGGCCATAACAGATACGCAGTATTTT. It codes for CASSPFERAITDTQYF.

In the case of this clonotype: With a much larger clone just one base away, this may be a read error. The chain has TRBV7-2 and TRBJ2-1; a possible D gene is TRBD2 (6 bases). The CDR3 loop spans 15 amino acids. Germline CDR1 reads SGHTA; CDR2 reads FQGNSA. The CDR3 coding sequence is TGTGCCAGCAGCTTATTCGGGGGACCCTACAATGAGCAGTTATTC. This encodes CASSLFGGPYNEQLF.

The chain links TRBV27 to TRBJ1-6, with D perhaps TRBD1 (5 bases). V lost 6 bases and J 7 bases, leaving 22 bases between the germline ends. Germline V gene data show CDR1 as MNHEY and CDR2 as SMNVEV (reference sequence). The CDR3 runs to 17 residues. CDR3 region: CASSLRGYGTANSPLHF. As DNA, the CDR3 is TGTGCCAGCAGCTTAAGGGGCTATGGGACGGCCAATTCACCCCTCCACTTT.

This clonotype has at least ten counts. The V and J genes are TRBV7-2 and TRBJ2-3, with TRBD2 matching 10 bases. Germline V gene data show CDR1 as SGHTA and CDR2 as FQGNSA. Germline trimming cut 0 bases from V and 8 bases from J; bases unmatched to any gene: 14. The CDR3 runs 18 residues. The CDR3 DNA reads TGTGCCAGCAGCTTAGCGCCCTCGAGCGGGAGGGCCGGAGCTACGCAGTATTTT. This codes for CASSLAPSSGRAGATQYF.

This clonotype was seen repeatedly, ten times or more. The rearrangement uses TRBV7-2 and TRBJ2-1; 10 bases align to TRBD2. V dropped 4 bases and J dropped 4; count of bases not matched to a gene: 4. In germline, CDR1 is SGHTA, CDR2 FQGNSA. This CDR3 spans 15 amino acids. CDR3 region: CASSSLAGLYNEQFF. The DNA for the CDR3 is TGTGCCAGCAGCTCACTAGCGGGACTATACAATGAGCAGTTCTTC.

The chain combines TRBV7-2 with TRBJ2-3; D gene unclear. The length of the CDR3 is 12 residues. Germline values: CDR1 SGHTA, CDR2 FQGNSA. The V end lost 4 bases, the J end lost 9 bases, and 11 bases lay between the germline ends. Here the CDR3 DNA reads TGTGCCAGCAGCTCCGCATCTAAAACGCAGTATTTT. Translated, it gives CASSSASKTQYF.

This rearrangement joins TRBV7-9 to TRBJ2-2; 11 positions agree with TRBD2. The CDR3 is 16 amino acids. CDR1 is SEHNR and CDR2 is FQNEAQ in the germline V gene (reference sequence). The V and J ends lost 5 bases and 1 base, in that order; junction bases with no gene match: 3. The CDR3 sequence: CASSLTSGKNTGELFF. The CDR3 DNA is TGTGCCAGCAGCCTGACTAGCGGGAAGAACACCGGGGAGCTGTTTTTT.

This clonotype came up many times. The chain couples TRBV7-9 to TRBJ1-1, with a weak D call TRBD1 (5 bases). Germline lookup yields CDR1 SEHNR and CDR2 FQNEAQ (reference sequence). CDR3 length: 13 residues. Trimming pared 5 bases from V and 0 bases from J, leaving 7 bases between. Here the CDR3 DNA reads TGTGCCAGCAGCGCAGGGTTGAACACTGAAGCTTTCTTT. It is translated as CASSAGLNTEAFF.

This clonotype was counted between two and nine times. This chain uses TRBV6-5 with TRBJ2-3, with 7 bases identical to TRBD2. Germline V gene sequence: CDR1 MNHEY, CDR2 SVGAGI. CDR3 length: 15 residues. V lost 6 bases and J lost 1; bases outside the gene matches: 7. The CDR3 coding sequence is TGTGCCAGCAGGACTAGCACTGTCGGCACAGATACGCAGTATTTT. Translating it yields CASRTSTVGTDTQYF.